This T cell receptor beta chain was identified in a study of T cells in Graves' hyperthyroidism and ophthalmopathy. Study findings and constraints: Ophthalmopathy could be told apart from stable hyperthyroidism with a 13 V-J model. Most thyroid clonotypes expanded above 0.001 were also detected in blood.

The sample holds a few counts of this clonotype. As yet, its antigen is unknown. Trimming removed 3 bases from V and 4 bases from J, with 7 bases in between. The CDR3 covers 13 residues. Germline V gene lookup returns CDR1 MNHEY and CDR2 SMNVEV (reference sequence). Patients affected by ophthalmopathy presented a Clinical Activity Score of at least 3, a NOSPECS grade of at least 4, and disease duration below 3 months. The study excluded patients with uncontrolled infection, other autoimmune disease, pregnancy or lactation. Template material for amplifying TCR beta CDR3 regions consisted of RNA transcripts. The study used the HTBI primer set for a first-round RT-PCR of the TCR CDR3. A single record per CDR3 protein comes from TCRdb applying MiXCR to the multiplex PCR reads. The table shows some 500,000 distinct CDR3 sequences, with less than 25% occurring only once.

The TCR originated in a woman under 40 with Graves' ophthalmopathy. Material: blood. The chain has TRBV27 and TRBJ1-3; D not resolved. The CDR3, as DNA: TGTGCCAGCAGTTTCGGCTGGGGAAACACCATATATTTT. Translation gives CASSFGWGNTIYF.